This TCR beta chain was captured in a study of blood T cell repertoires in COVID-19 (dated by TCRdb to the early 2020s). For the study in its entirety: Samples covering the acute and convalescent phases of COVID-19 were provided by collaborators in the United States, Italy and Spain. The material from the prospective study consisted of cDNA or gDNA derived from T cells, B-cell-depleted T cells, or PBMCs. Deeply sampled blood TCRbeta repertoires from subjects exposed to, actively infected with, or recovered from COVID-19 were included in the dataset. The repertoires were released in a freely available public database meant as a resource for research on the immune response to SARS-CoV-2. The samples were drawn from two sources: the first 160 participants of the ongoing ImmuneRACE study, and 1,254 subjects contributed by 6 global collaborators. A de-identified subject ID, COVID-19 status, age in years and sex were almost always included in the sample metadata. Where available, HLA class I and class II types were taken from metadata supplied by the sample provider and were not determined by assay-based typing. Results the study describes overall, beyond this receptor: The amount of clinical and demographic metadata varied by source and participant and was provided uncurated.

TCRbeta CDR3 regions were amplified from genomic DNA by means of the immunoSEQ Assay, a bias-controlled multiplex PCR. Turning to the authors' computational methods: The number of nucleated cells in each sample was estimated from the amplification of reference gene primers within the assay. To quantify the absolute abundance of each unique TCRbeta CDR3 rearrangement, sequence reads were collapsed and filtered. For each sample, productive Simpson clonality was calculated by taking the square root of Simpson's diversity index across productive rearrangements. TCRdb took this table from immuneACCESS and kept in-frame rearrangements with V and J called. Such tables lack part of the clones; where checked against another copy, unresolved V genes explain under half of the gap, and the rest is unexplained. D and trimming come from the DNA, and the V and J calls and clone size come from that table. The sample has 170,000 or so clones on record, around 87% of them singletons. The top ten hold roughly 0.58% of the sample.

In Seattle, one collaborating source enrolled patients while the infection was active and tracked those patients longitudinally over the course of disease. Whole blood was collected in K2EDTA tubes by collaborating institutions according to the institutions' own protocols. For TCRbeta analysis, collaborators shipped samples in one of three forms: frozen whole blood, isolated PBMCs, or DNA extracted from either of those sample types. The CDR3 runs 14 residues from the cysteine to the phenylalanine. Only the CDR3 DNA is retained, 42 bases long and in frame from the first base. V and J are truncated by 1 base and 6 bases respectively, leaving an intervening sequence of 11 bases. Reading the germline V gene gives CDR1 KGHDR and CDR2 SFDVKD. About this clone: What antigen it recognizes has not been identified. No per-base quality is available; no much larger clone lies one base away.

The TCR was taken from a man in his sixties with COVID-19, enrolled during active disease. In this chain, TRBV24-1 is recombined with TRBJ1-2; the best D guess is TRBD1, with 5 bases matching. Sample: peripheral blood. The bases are TGTGCCACCAGTGATTTTGGAGGGACGGATGGCTACACCTTC. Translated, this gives CATSDFGGTDGYTF.